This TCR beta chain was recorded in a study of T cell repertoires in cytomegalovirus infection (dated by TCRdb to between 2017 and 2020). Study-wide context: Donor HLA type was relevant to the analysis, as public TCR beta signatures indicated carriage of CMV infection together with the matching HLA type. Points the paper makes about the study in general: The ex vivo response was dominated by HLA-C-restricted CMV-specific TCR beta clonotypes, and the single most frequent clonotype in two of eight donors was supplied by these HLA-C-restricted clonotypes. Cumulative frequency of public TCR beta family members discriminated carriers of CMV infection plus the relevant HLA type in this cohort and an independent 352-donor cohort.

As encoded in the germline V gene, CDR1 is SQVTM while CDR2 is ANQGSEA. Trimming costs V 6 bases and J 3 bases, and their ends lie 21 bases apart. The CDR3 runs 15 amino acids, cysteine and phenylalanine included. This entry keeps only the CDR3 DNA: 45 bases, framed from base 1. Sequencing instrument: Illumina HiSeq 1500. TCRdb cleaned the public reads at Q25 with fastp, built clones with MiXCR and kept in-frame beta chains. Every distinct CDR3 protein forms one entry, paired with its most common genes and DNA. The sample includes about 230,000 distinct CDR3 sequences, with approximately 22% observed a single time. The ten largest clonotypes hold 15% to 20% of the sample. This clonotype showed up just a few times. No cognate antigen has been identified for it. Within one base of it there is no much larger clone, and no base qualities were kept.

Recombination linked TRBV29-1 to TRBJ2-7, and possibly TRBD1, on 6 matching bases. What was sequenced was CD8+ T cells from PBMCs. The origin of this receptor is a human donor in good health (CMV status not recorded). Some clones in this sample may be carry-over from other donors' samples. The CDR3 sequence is CSVELPQGQGYEQYF. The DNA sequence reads TGCAGCGTGGAGCTGCCGCAGGGGCAGGGCTACGAGCAGTACTTC.